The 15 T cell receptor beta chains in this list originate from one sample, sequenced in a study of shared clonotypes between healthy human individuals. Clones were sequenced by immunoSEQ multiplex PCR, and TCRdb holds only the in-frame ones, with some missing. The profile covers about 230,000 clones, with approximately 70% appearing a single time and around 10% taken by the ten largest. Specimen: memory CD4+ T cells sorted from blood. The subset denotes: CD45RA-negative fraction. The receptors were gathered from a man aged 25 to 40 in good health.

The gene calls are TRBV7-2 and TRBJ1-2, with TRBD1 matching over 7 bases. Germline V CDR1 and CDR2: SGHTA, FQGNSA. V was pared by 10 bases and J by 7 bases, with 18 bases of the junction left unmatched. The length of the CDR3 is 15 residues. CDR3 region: CATQRGDSLYAGYTF. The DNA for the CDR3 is TGTGCCACCCAACGGGGGGACAGCCTATATGCTGGCTACACCTTC.

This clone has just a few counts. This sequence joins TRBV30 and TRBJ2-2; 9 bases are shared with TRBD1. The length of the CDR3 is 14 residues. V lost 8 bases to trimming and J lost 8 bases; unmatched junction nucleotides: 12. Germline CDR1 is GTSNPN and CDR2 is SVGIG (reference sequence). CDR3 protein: CAGKDRGGVGELFF. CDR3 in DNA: TGTGCCGGAAAGGACAGGGGAGGTGTAGGGGAGCTGTTTTTT.

CDR3 loop: CASSFGQGSPNEQFF. The CDR3, as DNA: TGTGCCAGCAGCTTCGGACAGGGAAGTCCCAATGAGCAGTTCTTC. The genes are TRBV5-5 and TRBJ2-1, with TRBD1 matching 8 bases. The junction had 7 bases not matched to a gene; V was cut back by 2 bases and J by 6 bases. The germline CDR1 and CDR2 sequences are SGHKS and YYEKEE (reference sequence). This CDR3 contains 15 residues.

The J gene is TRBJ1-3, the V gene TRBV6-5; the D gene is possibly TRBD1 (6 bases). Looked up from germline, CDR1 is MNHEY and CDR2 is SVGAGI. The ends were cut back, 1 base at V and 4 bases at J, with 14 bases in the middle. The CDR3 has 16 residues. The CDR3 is CASSYLQGGAGNTIYF. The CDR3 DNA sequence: TGTGCCAGCAGTTACTTACAGGGAGGAGCGGGAAACACCATATATTTT.

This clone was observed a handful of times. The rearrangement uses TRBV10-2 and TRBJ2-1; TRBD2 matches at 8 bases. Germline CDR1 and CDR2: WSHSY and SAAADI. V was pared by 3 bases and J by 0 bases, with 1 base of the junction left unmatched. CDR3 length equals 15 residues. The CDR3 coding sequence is TGCGCCAGCAGTGATGGGACTAGCTCCTACAATGAGCAGTTCTTC. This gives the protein CASSDGTSSYNEQFF.

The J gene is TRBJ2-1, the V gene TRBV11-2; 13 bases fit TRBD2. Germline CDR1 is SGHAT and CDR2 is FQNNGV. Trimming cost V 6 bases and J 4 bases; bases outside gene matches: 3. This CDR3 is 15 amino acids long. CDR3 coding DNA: TGTGCCAGCAGGGGACTAGCGGGAAGGTACAATGAGCAGTTCTTC. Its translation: CASRGLAGRYNEQFF.

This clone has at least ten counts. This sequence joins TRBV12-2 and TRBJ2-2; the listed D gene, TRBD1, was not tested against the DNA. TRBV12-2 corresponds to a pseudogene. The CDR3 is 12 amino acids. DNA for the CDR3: TGTGCAAGTCGCCACCCAGGCGGGGAGCTGTTTTTT. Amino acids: CASRHPGGELFF.

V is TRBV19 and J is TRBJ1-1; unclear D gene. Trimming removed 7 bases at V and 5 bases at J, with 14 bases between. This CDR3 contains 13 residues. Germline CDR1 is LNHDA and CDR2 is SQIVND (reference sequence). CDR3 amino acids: CASTPRGRTEAFF. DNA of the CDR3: TGTGCCAGTACCCCTCGGGGTCGAACTGAAGCTTTCTTT. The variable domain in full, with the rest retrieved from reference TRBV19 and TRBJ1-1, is DGGITQSPKYLFRKEGQNVTLSCEQNLNHDAMYWYRQDPGQGLRLIYYSQIVNDFQKGDIAEGYSVSREKKESFPLTVTSAQKNPTAFYLCASTPRGRTEAFFGQGTRLTVV.

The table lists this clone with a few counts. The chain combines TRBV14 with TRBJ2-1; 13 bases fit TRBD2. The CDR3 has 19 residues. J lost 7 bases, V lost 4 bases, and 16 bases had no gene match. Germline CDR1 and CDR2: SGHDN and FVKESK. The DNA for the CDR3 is TGTGCCAGCAGCCTTCAAGGACTAGCGGGAGACGTTAAGCGGAATGAGCAGTTCTTC. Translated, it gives CASSLQGLAGDVKRNEQFF.

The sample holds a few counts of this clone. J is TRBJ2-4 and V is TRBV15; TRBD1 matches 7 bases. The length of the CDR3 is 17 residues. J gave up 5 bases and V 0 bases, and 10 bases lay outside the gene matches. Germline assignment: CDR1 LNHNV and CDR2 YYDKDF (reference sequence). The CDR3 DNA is TGTGCCACCAGCAGAGATAGAAGACAGGGCCCACAAAACATTCAGTACTTC. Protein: CATSRDRRQGPQNIQYF.

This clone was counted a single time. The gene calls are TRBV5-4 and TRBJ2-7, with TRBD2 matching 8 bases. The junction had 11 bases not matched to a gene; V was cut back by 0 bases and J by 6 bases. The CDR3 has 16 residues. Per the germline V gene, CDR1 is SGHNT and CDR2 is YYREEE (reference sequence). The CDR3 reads CASSLVGPGGISEQYF. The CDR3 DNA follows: TGTGCCAGCAGCTTGGTCGGACCGGGAGGGATCTCCGAGCAGTACTTC.

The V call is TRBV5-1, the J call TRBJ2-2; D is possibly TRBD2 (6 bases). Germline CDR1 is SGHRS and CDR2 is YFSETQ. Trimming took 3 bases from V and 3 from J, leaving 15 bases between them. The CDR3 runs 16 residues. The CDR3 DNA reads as TGCGCCAGCAGCTCCCGTGGCGGCGGGGACACCGGGGAGCTGTTTTTT. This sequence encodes CASSSRGGGDTGELFF.

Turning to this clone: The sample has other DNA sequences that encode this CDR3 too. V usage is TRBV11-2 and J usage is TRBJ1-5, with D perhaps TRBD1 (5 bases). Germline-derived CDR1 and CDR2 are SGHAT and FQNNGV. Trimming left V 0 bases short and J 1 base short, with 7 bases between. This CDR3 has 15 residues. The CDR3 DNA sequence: TGTGCCAGCAGCTTAGAACGGGGGAGCAATCAGCCCCAGCATTTT. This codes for CASSLERGSNQPQHF. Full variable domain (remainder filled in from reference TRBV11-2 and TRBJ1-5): EAGVAQSPRYKIIEKRQSVAFWCNPISGHATLYWYQQILGQGPKLLIQFQNNGVVDDSQLPKDRFSAERLKGVDSTLKIQPAKLEDSAVYLCASSLERGSNQPQHFGDGTRLSIL.

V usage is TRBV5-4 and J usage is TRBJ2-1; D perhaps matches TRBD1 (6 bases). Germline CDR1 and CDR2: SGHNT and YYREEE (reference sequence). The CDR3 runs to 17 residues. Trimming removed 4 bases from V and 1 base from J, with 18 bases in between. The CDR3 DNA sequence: TGTGCCAGCAGCCCGGGTAGGTCAGGGGTATCCTACAATGAGCAGTTCTTC. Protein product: CASSPGRSGVSYNEQFF.

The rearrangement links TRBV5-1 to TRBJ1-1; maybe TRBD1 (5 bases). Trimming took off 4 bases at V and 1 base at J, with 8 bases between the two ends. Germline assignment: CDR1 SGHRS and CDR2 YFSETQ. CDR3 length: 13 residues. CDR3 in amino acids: CASSPTANTEAFF. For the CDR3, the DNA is TGCGCCAGCAGCCCGACAGCGAACACTGAAGCTTTCTTT.